This TCR beta chain was obtained from a study of shared clonotypes between healthy human individuals. Whole-study context: Ranging from 18 to 49 in age, donors were two women and a few men.

Regarding the study as a whole: Rarefaction showed sorted-subset sequencing was incomplete despite large depth.

Sequencing used immunoSEQ multiplex PCR; TCRdb keeps in-frame clones, though not all of them. The table lists about 2.3 million clones, 80% to 95% of them singletons. Germline-derived CDR1 and CDR2 are MNHEY and SVGAGI. V gave up 6 bases and J gave up 9 bases; unmatched junction bases: 9. The CDR3 is 14 residues long. Worth noting for this clone: Its antigen is not known.

The rearrangement uses TRBV6-5 and TRBJ2-7, with 12 bases fitting TRBD2. Source material: naive CD4+ T cells from PBMCs. Subset here: CD45RA+ positively selected. The clonotype originates from a man aged 18 to 29 in good health. Some clones in this sample may be carry-over from other donors' samples. CDR3: CASSFGLAGLGQYF. The CDR3 DNA reads as TGTGCCAGCAGCTTCGGACTAGCGGGATTAGGGCAGTACTTC.